A selection of T cell receptor beta chains follows, all from one sample in a study of Tregs in tolerant kidney transplant recipients. The repertoire was sequenced with immunoSEQ multiplex PCR; TCRdb's copy has only in-frame clones and lacks some. Here the sample spans under 4,000 clones, 70% to 90% being singletons. Sequenced here: Tregs from blood, sampled before the transplant. These TCRs come from a human donor who received a combined kidney and bone marrow transplant. The CDR3 runs from the conserved cysteine through the conserved F or W. D genes are given only for firm matches. Clone size, where shown, is once, few, many, or a class for clones that have expanded.

v_call,clone_size,cdr3_length,j_call,d_call,cdr3_nt,cdr3_aa
TRBV7-3,.,16,TRBJ2-2,.,TGTGCCAGCAGCTTACGGGAGACCAAGAACACCGGGGAGCTGTTTTTT,CASSLRETKNTGELFF
TRBV29-1,once,12,TRBJ2-1,.,TGCAGCGTTACCAGGACTGACAATGAGCAGTTCTTC,CSVTRTDNEQFF
TRBV18,once,16,TRBJ2-4,.,TGTGCCAGCTCACCAGATGCTCTCAGGGGCAAAAACATTCAGTACTTC,CASSPDALRGKNIQYF
TRBV7-2,once,13,TRBJ2-7,.,TGTGCCAGCAGCTTAGGCAGGTTCTACGAGCAGTACTTC,CASSLGRFYEQYF
TRBV2,.,13,TRBJ2-2,.,TGTGCCAGCAGTGTCGGGAACACCGGGGAGCTGTTTTTT,CASSVGNTGELFF
TRBV6-4,.,14,TRBJ2-7,.,TGTGCCAAAAATAGACTGGGGGGTGACCACGAGCAGTACTTC,CAKNRLGGDHEQYF
TRBV9,.,14,TRBJ2-1,.,TGTGCCAGCAGCGTAGACGCGTTTTACAATGAGCAGTTCTTC,CASSVDAFYNEQFF
TRBV28,.,14,TRBJ2-3,.,TGTGCCAGCAGTCTAGGACTTAGCACAGATACGCAGTATTTT,CASSLGLSTDTQYF
TRBV19,.,16,TRBJ2-5,TRBD2,TGTGCCAGTAGTAACATAGCGGGAGGGAACCAAGAGACCCAGTACTTC,CASSNIAGGNQETQYF
TRBV7-2,once,15,TRBJ2-3,.,TGTGCCAGCAGCTGGGGGGGGGCAGGCACAGATACGCAGTATTTT,CASSWGGAGTDTQYF
TRBV10-3,.,16,TRBJ2-7,TRBD2,TGTGCCATCAGCTCCGGACTAGCGGGAGGGGGTTACGAGCAGTACTTC,CAISSGLAGGGYEQYF
TRBV4-3,.,16,TRBJ1-5,.,TGCGCCAGCAGCCAAGATCTCGGGGGGGGGAATCAGCCCCAGCATTTT,CASSQDLGGGNQPQHF
TRBV27,once,15,TRBJ2-7,.,TGTGCCAGCAGTTTCCATCTACAGGGCTCCTACGAGCAGTACTTC,CASSFHLQGSYEQYF
TRBV5-1,once,13,TRBJ1-1,.,TGCGCCAGCAGCTTGGGGGCCAACACTGAAGCTTTCTTT,CASSLGANTEAFF
TRBV19,.,15,TRBJ1-5,TRBD1,TGTGCCAGTAGTATAAGGGGGCGCTTCGGTCAGCCCCAGCATTTT,CASSIRGRFGQPQHF
TRBV7-7,once,15,TRBJ2-5,TRBD2,TGTGCTAGCAGCTTAGTGGGGACTAATAAAGAGACCCAGTACTTC,CASSLVGTNKETQYF
TRBV7-2,few,15,TRBJ2-7,TRBD2,TGTGCCAGCAGTTCGACTAGCGGGAGGGGCTACGAGCAGTACTTC,CASSSTSGRGYEQYF
TRBV28,.,16,TRBJ2-7,TRBD1,TGTGCCAGCAGGGGGGCACCGGGACAGAAATCCTACGAGCAGTACTTC,CASRGAPGQKSYEQYF
TRBV28,.,14,TRBJ2-1,.,TGTGCCAGCAGTCCCCCGGGGTCTTTTCATGATCAGTTCTTC,CASSPPGSFHDQFF
TRBV2,.,13,TRBJ2-7,.,TGTGCCAGCAGTGAAGTTGGAGACAGCGAGCAGTACTTC,CASSEVGDSEQYF
TRBV14,.,11,TRBJ2-3,.,TGTGCCAGCAGCGCGCACTATACGCAGTATTTT,CASSAHYTQYF
TRBV19,.,15,TRBJ2-2,TRBD2,TGTGCCAGTAGAGCGGGAAGGTTTTTTGTCGGGGAGCTGTTTTTT,CASRAGRFFVGELFF